The rows below give T cell receptor beta chains drawn from one sample of a study of blood T cell repertoires in COVID-19. Clones were sequenced by immunoSEQ multiplex PCR, and TCRdb holds only the in-frame ones, with some missing. The data contain around 100,000 clones, roughly four fifths of them singletons. Source material: peripheral blood. These receptors came from a woman of 80 years or more with active or convalescent COVID-19. Both conserved end residues are part of each CDR3. A D gene is named only where the DNA matches it firmly. The size entry is marked missing in some rows and otherwise reads once, few, many or a size class.

size,J,V,D,DNA,CDR3
-,TRBJ1-1,TRBV5-4,-,TGTGCCAGCAGCCCCGGGACTCCCGTTAGTGAAGCTTTCTTT,CASSPGTPVSEAFF
few,TRBJ2-2,TRBV7-7,-,TGTGCTAGCAGCTTTGATATCGGGAACACCGGGGAGCTGTTTTTT,CASSFDIGNTGELFF
once,TRBJ2-7,TRBV5-1,TRBD1,TGCGCCAGCAGCTTGGGTCGCAGACAGGGGATCCACGAGCAGTACTTC,CASSLGRRQGIHEQYF
-,TRBJ1-2,TRBV7-6,-,TGTGCCAGCAGCCCCACAGGGCTGCAGGGCTACACCTTC,CASSPTGLQGYTF
-,TRBJ1-2,TRBV5-6,TRBD1,TGTGCCAGCAGTCGGGCCAGGGGGATATATGGCTACACCTTC,CASSRARGIYGYTF
-,TRBJ1-5,TRBV2,-,TGTGCCAGCAAACGGACAGATAGCAATCAGCCCCAGCATTTT,CASKRTDSNQPQHF
-,TRBJ2-1,TRBV6-2/TRBV6-3,TRBD2,TGTGCCAGCAGCCCGGGAATAGCGGGAGGGCCGGGAGAGCAGTTCTTC,CASSPGIAGGPGEQFF
-,TRBJ2-7,TRBV20-1,-,TGCAGTGCTAGAGTCGGAGGGATCGAGTACTTC,CSARVGGIEYF
-,TRBJ2-7,TRBV19,TRBD1,TGTGCCAGTAGTCGGACAGGGGACTACGAGCAGTACTTC,CASSRTGDYEQYF
-,TRBJ1-4,TRBV29-1,TRBD1,TGCAGCGCAGGACAGGGGCGCGAAAAACTGTTTTTT,CSAGQGREKLFF
-,TRBJ2-2,TRBV7-2,TRBD2,TGTGCCAGCAGCTTAGGCCCAGCGGGGGGGTTCGGGCAGCTGTTTTTT,CASSLGPAGGFGQLFF
-,TRBJ2-1,TRBV7-2,-,TGTGCCAGCAGCACGAGCCAGGTCTCCTACAATGAGCAGTTCTTC,CASSTSQVSYNEQFF
-,TRBJ2-4,TRBV7-9,-,TGTGCCAGCCTGGGACTAGCCAAAAACATTCAGTACTTC,CASLGLAKNIQYF
once,TRBJ2-7,TRBV5-1,-,TGCGCCAGCAGCCACTACAGGTACGAGCAGTACTTC,CASSHYRYEQYF
-,TRBJ1-2,TRBV28,-,TGTGCCAGCAGTCTACAGGGTGTTAACTATGGCTACACCTTC,CASSLQGVNYGYTF
-,TRBJ1-5,TRBV27,-,TGTGCCAGCAGTTTACGGGAGGGAAAACAGCCCCAGCATTTT,CASSLREGKQPQHF
-,TRBJ1-2,TRBV4-1,-,TGCGCCAGCAGCCAAGATACAGGGAACCTCTATGGCTACACCTTC,CASSQDTGNLYGYTF
-,TRBJ2-7,TRBV6-5,-,TGTGCCAGCAGTATCCCGGGATACTCCTACGAGCAGTACTTC,CASSIPGYSYEQYF
few,TRBJ1-5,TRBV12-3/TRBV12-4,-,TGTGCCAGCAGTTTGTGGGGGGGTCAGCCCCAGCATTTT,CASSLWGGQPQHF
-,TRBJ2-3,TRBV7-8,TRBD1,TGTGCCAGCAGCACTGGGACAGGGGGTAGCACAGATACGCAGTATTTT,CASSTGTGGSTDTQYF
-,TRBJ1-6,TRBV20-1,-,TGCAGTGCTCAGGACATACCACCCCTCCACTTT,CSAQDIPPLHF
-,TRBJ2-1,TRBV19,-,TGTGCCAGTAGATCTTGGGGGGAGTCCTACAATGAGCAGTTCTTC,CASRSWGESYNEQFF
-,TRBJ2-5,TRBV7-2,TRBD2,TGTGCCAGCAGCTTAGTCTCTAGCGGGGGGCGGGAGACCCAGTACTTC,CASSLVSSGGRETQYF
-,TRBJ2-7,TRBV27,-,TGTGCCAGCAGTTTCACTAGGCGCGAGCAGTACTTC,CASSFTRREQYF
-,TRBJ1-1,TRBV4-3,-,TGCGCCAGCAGCCAAGGCACAACAGGGAGAAAGAACACTGAAGCTTTCTTT,CASSQGTTGRKNTEAFF
once,TRBJ2-3,TRBV24-1,TRBD2,TGTGCCACCAGTGGCCCGACTAGCGGGGCCATACCAGATACGCAGTATTTT,CATSGPTSGAIPDTQYF
-,TRBJ2-2,TRBV12-3/TRBV12-4,-,TGTGCCAGCAACCCGGACTTCGGGGAGCTGTTTTTT,CASNPDFGELFF
-,TRBJ2-7,TRBV2,TRBD2,TGTGCCAGCATACGGGATCGGGACTACCCTCACGAGCAGTACTTC,CASIRDRDYPHEQYF
-,TRBJ2-6,TRBV28,-,TGTGCCAGCAATATCGGCCGAGGATACTCTGGGGCCAACGTCCTGACTTTC,CASNIGRGYSGANVLTF
few,TRBJ1-1,TRBV5-1,-,TGCGCCAGCAGCTTGGAACAGTTGGCGAACACTGAAGCTTTCTTT,CASSLEQLANTEAFF
-,TRBJ2-1,TRBV5-4,TRBD2,TGTGCCAGCAGCTTACCGGGGGGAGGTTACAATGAGCAGTTCTTC,CASSLPGGGYNEQFF
-,TRBJ2-3,TRBV11-2,TRBD2,TGTGCCAGCAGCTTGCTAGCGGGGGGGTCCACAGATACGCAGTATTTT,CASSLLAGGSTDTQYF
-,TRBJ1-6,TRBV5-1,-,TGCGCCAGCAGCCCAACCCCCGGGGAGAGCTCCTATAATTCACCCCTCCACTTT,CASSPTPGESSYNSPLHF
-,TRBJ2-7,TRBV7-3,-,TGTGCCAGCAGCTTAATGAGGGTATTTTACGAGCAGTACTTC,CASSLMRVFYEQYF
-,TRBJ1-3,TRBV7-9,TRBD1,TGTGCCAGCAGCGCGAACCGACAGGGCGGCAGAAACACCATATATTTT,CASSANRQGGRNTIYF
-,TRBJ1-1,TRBV5-1,-,TGCGCCAGCAGCTTAGACTGGCTGTGGAACACTGAAGCTTTCTTT,CASSLDWLWNTEAFF
-,TRBJ2-1,TRBV7-2,TRBD2,TGTGCCAGCAGCCTAATGAGCGGGAGTTCCCACAATGAGCAGTTCTTC,CASSLMSGSSHNEQFF